This entry lists 10 T cell receptor beta chains sequenced from one sample in a study of CXCR3-negative and CXCR3-positive naive CD8 T cells. The libraries of TRB cDNA were prepared using 5' RACE with UMI labels. TCRdb reprocessed the 5' RACE reads; each CDR3 protein has one entry and no DNA is given. The repertoire table contains approximately 83,000 distinct CDR3 sequences. Specimen: naive CXCR3- CD8+ T cells from blood. The subset was: CD45RO-CCR7+CD27+CD95- naive CD8+ T cells lacking CXCR3 (TNR3-). Receptor source: a human donor in good health. Some clones in this sample may be carry-over from other donors' samples.

The V gene is TRBV4-1, the J gene TRBJ2-6; TCRdb names TRBD2, which stays unverified in the absence of DNA. Germline V gives CDR1 MGHRA, CDR2 YSYEKL. The CDR3 consists of 19 residues. CDR3 sequence: CASSQGSLATTPGANVLTF.

This chain connects TRBV14 to TRBJ2-5; the TCRdb call, TRBD1, lacks DNA for checking. Germline V gene data show CDR1 as SGHDN and CDR2 as FVKESK. CDR3 size: 17 residues. The CDR3 sequence: CASSQGARREYQETQYF.

The chain employs TRBV12-3 or TRBV12-4 and TRBJ2-7; checking the TCRdb D call of TRBD2 is not possible without DNA. The CDR3 totals 17 residues. The CDR3 is CASSLVVGTSGRDEQYF.

The chain employs TRBV7-6 and TRBJ1-1. Looked up from germline, CDR1 is SGHVS and CDR2 is FNYEAQ. This CDR3 comprises 14 residues. The CDR3 loop reads CASSLEVENTEAFF.

This chain joins TRBV15 and TRBJ2-3; TCRdb returns TRBD2, unconfirmable since there is no DNA. The CDR3 is 15 amino acids. Germline loops: CDR1 LNHNV, CDR2 YYDKDF (reference sequence). CDR3: CATSRQRGGRDTQYF.

The chain is built from TRBV2 and TRBJ1-5; TCRdb names TRBD1, which stays unverified in the absence of DNA. Germline CDR1 is SNHLY and CDR2 is FYNNEI. The CDR3 loop spans 14 amino acids. This chain's CDR3 is CASSDGAGYQPQHF.

This sequence joins TRBV29-1 and TRBJ2-3; TCRdb selects TRBD1, and the lack of DNA leaves this call unchecked. The CDR3 sequence is 13 residues long. Germline CDR1 is SQVTM and CDR2 is ANQGSEA. This chain's CDR3 is CSVEPPAWDTQYF.

This CDR3 is CASSEGTGFGPYEQYF. The gene calls are TRBV9 and TRBJ2-7; TCRdb returns TRBD1, unconfirmable since there is no DNA. This CDR3 region has 16 residues. Germline CDR1 is SGDLS and CDR2 is YYNGEE.

The V gene is TRBV5-1, the J gene TRBJ2-1; the D call from TCRdb, TRBD1, cannot be confirmed without DNA. The CDR3 is made up of 15 amino acids. In germline, CDR1 is SGHRS, CDR2 YFSETQ. Here the CDR3 reads CASSFRDRVDNEQFF.

The V gene is TRBV29-1, the J gene TRBJ2-7; TCRdb picks TRBD2, but there is no DNA to check that call. CDR3 length: 15 amino acids. From germline, CDR1 is SQVTM and CDR2 ANQGSEA. The CDR3 here is CSVELAGASSYEQYF.